Each of the 28 T cell receptor beta chains below was sequenced from the same sample in a study of blood T cell repertoires in COVID-19. Data came from immunoSEQ multiplex PCR; TCRdb stores just in-frame clones and leaves some out. This table has tens of thousands of clones, more than 80% appearing once. Specimen: peripheral blood. These receptors originate from a human donor in a cohort sampled during active COVID-19.

The chain uses TRBV21-1 and TRBJ2-3; TRBD1, the table's D call, was not compared with the DNA. TRBV21-1 is annotated as a pseudogene. The CDR3 consists of 15 residues. The CDR3 DNA reads TGTGCCAGCAGCAATGAGGGGGCGCCGACAGATACGCAGTATTTT. It translates to CASSNEGAPTDTQYF.

The chain is built from TRBV5-1 and TRBJ1-2; D may be TRBD1 (6 bases). This CDR3 is 19 amino acids long. Trimming took off 2 bases at V and 8 bases at J, with 31 bases between the two ends. From germline, CDR1 is SGHRS and CDR2 YFSETQ. CDR3 coding DNA: TGCGCCAGCAGCTTTGGGGGGGCCTCGATCAAAACCGATATATTAGGCTACACCTTC. Amino acid sequence: CASSFGGASIKTDILGYTF.

This sequence joins TRBV2 and TRBJ1-4; TRBD1 is a possible D gene (5 bases). Germline lookup yields CDR1 SNHLY and CDR2 FYNNEI. V lost 4 bases and J 14 bases, leaving 20 bases between the germline ends. CDR3 size: 14 residues. The CDR3 DNA follows: TGTGCCAGCAGTGTACAGGCCTTAATCCAGATCCTGTTTTTT. Amino acids: CASSVQALIQILFF.

The chain joins TRBV5-4 to TRBJ2-5, with a weak D call TRBD2 (6 bases). V lost 2 bases to trimming and J lost 5 bases, with 10 bases between them. From germline, CDR1 is SGHNT and CDR2 YYREEE (reference sequence). This CDR3 has 13 residues. CDR3 coding DNA: TGTGCCAGCAGCTTTAGCGGCTGGGAGACCCAGTACTTC. It specifies CASSFSGWETQYF.

This CDR3 reads CASSPGQAGNTIYF. CDR3 sequence (DNA): TGCGCCAGCAGCCCGGGACAGGCTGGAAACACCATATATTTT. The chain is built from TRBV5-1 and TRBJ1-3; 8 bases match TRBD1. V lost 4 bases to trimming and J lost 2 bases; unmatched junction nucleotides: 2. This CDR3 has 14 residues. Germline V gene lookup returns CDR1 SGHRS and CDR2 YFSETQ.

This chain connects TRBV3-1 (or the pseudogene TRBV3-2) to TRBJ1-1; weak D call: TRBD1 (6 bases). The germline V gene encodes CDR1 LGHDT and CDR2 YNNKEL (reference sequence). The CDR3 loop spans 15 amino acids. V was shortened by 6 bases and J by 1 base, with 15 bases between the two germline ends. Written as DNA, the CDR3 is TGTGCCAGCAGTAAACAGGGAGTCGGGAACACTGAAGCTTTCTTT. It encodes CASSKQGVGNTEAFF.

The gene calls are TRBV7-2 and TRBJ1-4; 8 nucleotides match TRBD1. The CDR3 sequence is 15 residues long. Germline lookup yields CDR1 SGHTA and CDR2 FQGNSA. V gave up 5 bases and J gave up 7 bases; unmatched junction bases: 9. The CDR3 DNA reads as TGTGCCAGCAGCGTAAGGACAGGGAGGGGTGAAAAACTGTTTTTT. It yields the protein CASSVRTGRGEKLFF.

The V gene is TRBV6-2 or TRBV6-3, the J gene TRBJ1-1; a weak D match, TRBD1 (6 bases). The ends were cut back, 6 bases at V and 7 bases at J, with 21 bases in the middle. Germline V CDR1 and CDR2: MNHEY, SVGEGT. This CDR3 has 15 amino acids. The CDR3 loop reads CASSNASGTKREAFF. Written as DNA, the CDR3 is TGTGCCAGCAGCAACGCTTCCGGGACAAAGCGTGAAGCTTTCTTT.

The chain uses TRBV12-3 or TRBV12-4 and TRBJ1-6; D uncertain. The CDR3 is made up of 13 amino acids. Trimming removed 3 bases from V and 7 bases from J, with 7 bases in between. The DNA for the CDR3 is TGTGCCAGCAGTTTCGGGGAAAATTCACCCCTCCACTTT. As protein: CASSFGENSPLHF.

This sequence joins TRBV12-3 or TRBV12-4 and TRBJ2-7; the D gene is possibly TRBD2 (5 bases). This CDR3 region has 12 residues. With 6 bases removed from V and 3 bases from J, the gap between germline ends came to 9 bases. As DNA, the CDR3 is TGTGCCAGCAGCCCTGGACTCTACGAGCAGTACTTC. Translating gives CASSPGLYEQYF.

This clone was counted only a few times. The chain links TRBV4-1 to TRBJ1-2; TRBD1 matches at 8 bases. J gave up 7 bases and V 7 bases, and 17 bases lay outside the gene matches. Per germline, CDR1 MGHRA and CDR2 YSYEKL. CDR3 size: 16 residues. The CDR3 region is CASTRDLDRDPSGYTF. The DNA for the CDR3 is TGCGCCAGCACTCGCGACTTGGACAGGGATCCAAGTGGCTACACCTTC.

The rearrangement uses TRBV5-5 and TRBJ1-6, with TRBD1 identical over 9 bases. J gave up 9 bases and V 3 bases, and 7 bases lay outside the gene matches. The CDR3 totals 15 residues. The germline V gene has CDR1 SGHKS and CDR2 YYEKEE (reference sequence). CDR3 loop: CASSWDRVTGSPLHF. The CDR3 DNA sequence: TGTGCCAGCAGCTGGGACAGGGTGACGGGTTCACCCCTCCACTTT. Combining the CDR3 with reference TRBV5-5 and TRBJ1-6 gives the whole variable domain DAGVTQSPTHLIKTRGQQVTLRCSPISGHKSVSWYQQVLGQGPQFIFQYYEKEERGRGNFPDRFSARQFPNYSSELNVNALLLGDSALYLCASSWDRVTGSPLHFGNGTRLTVT.

This clone appeared a few times. The CDR3 DNA sequence: TGTGCCAGTAGATGGGGCACAGACACCGGGGAGCTGTTTTTT. Amino acids: CASRWGTDTGELFF. The rearrangement links TRBV19 to TRBJ2-2, with a weak D call TRBD1 (5 bases). Trimming took off 6 bases at V and 3 bases at J, with 11 bases between the two ends. CDR1 is LNHDA, CDR2 SQIVND, per germline (reference sequence). The CDR3 length is 14 residues.

The CDR3, as DNA: TGTGCCAGCAGTGCTGGGCCCTCTCTCGGGGCCAACGTCCTGACTTTC. Protein sequence: CASSAGPSLGANVLTF. V is TRBV2 and J is TRBJ2-6; D remains ambiguous. V shed 4 bases and J shed 4 bases, with 14 bases lying between them. There are 16 residues in the CDR3. In germline, CDR1 is SNHLY, CDR2 FYNNEI.

The chain carries TRBV11-2 and TRBJ1-3; 9 nucleotides line up with TRBD1. Germline lookup yields CDR1 SGHAT and CDR2 FQNNGV. The V segment lost 5 bases and the J segment 8 bases; nucleotides outside the gene matches: 4. This CDR3 contains 13 residues. CDR3 amino acids: CASSLTGGHTIYF. The CDR3 nucleotides are TGTGCCAGCAGCCTTACAGGGGGCCACACCATATATTTT. Full variable domain (outside the CDR3, taken from reference TRBV11-2 and TRBJ1-3): EAGVAQSPRYKIIEKRQSVAFWCNPISGHATLYWYQQILGQGPKLLIQFQNNGVVDDSQLPKDRFSAERLKGVDSTLKIQPAKLEDSAVYLCASSLTGGHTIYFGEGSWLTVV.

V gene TRBV10-3 combines with J gene TRBJ2-7; 8 bases fit TRBD2. Germline trimming cut 3 bases from V and 6 bases from J; bases unmatched to any gene: 7. This CDR3 has 14 residues. In germline, CDR1 is ENHRY, CDR2 SYGVKD. CDR3 DNA sequence: TGTGCCATCAGTGATGGACGGGGGGGCCCCGAGCAGTACTTC. This translates into CAISDGRGGPEQYF.

This clone was seen a single time. CDR3 sequence reads: CASSESQGGVAKNIQYF. CDR3 in DNA: TGCGCCAGCAGTGAGTCGCAGGGAGGAGTAGCCAAAAACATTCAGTACTTC. This chain uses TRBV10-2 with TRBJ2-4, with TRBD2 as a possible D gene (6 bases). Germline CDR1 WSHSY, CDR2 SAAADI. This CDR3 is built from 17 residues. The V end was cut by 0 bases, the J end by 0 bases, with 12 bases between.

The chain employs TRBV12-5 and TRBJ2-2; TRBD2 matches 8 bases. The CDR3 runs 16 residues. After removal of 1 base from V and 3 bases from J, the junction contained 4 bases not matched to a gene. Germline V gene data show CDR1 as LGHNT and CDR2 as FRNRAP. In DNA, the CDR3 is TGTGCTAGTGGTTTGGCCCGGGGGGGCCACACCGGGGAGCTGTTTTTT. This encodes CASGLARGGHTGELFF.

J is TRBJ2-7 and V is TRBV6-4, with unresolved D. The CDR3 runs 14 residues. The V gene lost 9 bases and the J gene lost 2 bases, with 17 bases spanning the gap. CDR1 MRHNA and CDR2 SNTAGT come from the germline V gene. The CDR3 nucleotides read TGTGCCAGTAAACCGGGTCCTCACCCCTACGAGCAGTACTTC. Its translation is CASKPGPHPYEQYF.

The V gene is TRBV7-2, the J gene TRBJ2-1; D possibly corresponds to TRBD1 (6 bases). The CDR3 length is 13 residues. Germline-derived CDR1 and CDR2 are SGHTA and FQGNSA. V shed 3 bases and J shed 4 bases, with 7 bases lying between them. In nucleotides, the CDR3 is TGTGCCAGCAGCTTCCAGGGGTACAATGAGCAGTTCTTC. Protein: CASSFQGYNEQFF.

The chain has TRBV9 and TRBJ1-1, with TRBD1 identical over 8 bases. The CDR3 length is 15 residues. V lost 4 bases and J lost 5; bases outside the gene matches: 10. Germline values: CDR1 SGDLS, CDR2 YYNGEE. The CDR3 loop reads CASSPGQGARTEAFF. CDR3 coding DNA: TGTGCCAGCAGCCCCGGCCAGGGGGCGCGGACTGAAGCTTTCTTT.

This chain uses TRBV7-9 with TRBJ2-6, with TRBD1 matching over 7 bases. V lost 6 bases to trimming and J lost 4 bases; unmatched junction nucleotides: 15. This CDR3 is 18 amino acids long. Germline V gives CDR1 SEHNR, CDR2 FQNEAQ (reference sequence). The CDR3 region has the DNA TGTGCCAGCAGACCTAGAGGGGGCGCGGAGAACGGGGCCAACGTCCTGACTTTC. Protein sequence: CASRPRGGAENGANVLTF.

V usage is TRBV11-3 and J usage is TRBJ2-1; 7 nucleotides line up with TRBD1. J lost 9 bases, V lost 6 bases, and 8 bases had no gene match. Germline loops: CDR1 SGHNT, CDR2 YENEEA. The CDR3 consists of 13 residues. This CDR3 is CASSQTGSPEQFF. CDR3 nucleotides: TGTGCCAGCAGTCAGACAGGGTCGCCTGAGCAGTTCTTC.

There are a few counts of this clone. This CDR3 is CAWSVGDQPQHF. Written as DNA, the CDR3 is TGTGCCTGGAGTGTAGGGGATCAGCCCCAGCATTTT. The V call is TRBV30, the J call TRBJ1-5; D perhaps matches TRBD1 (5 bases). The CDR3 is 12 amino acids. Looked up from germline, CDR1 is GTSNPN and CDR2 is SVGIG (reference sequence). V lost 0 bases and J lost 5, with 5 bases in between.

The J gene is TRBJ2-1, the V gene TRBV10-3; 14 bases are shared with TRBD2. V shed 3 bases, J shed 9 bases, and the junction held 4 bases outside the gene matches. Germline CDR1 ENHRY, CDR2 SYGVKD. The CDR3 has 15 amino acids. The CDR3 coding sequence is TGTGCCATCAGTGACGCGACTAGCGGGGGGGGTGAGCAGTTCTTC. Translated, it gives CAISDATSGGGEQFF.

The chain couples TRBV29-1 to TRBJ1-2; 7 bases fit TRBD1. This CDR3 has 11 residues. After removal of 8 bases from V and 8 bases from J, the junction contained 8 bases not matched to a gene. Germline-derived CDR1 and CDR2 are SQVTM and ANQGSEA. The CDR3 spells CSIRQGDGYTF. The CDR3 DNA reads TGCAGCATCCGTCAGGGGGACGGCTACACCTTC.

The genes are TRBV4-2 and TRBJ1-2, with a weak D call TRBD1 (5 bases). The V and J ends lost 1 base and 7 bases respectively, with 10 bases between them. Germline assignment: CDR1 LGHNA and CDR2 YNFKEQ. The CDR3 length is 13 residues. CDR3: CASSQGRGAGYTF. Written as DNA, the CDR3 is TGTGCCAGCAGCCAAGGAAGGGGCGCTGGCTACACCTTC.

The chain links TRBV4-2 to TRBJ2-1; 9 nucleotides align to TRBD2. From germline, CDR1 is LGHNA and CDR2 YNFKEQ. J lost 5 bases, V lost 4 bases, and 0 bases had no gene match. The CDR3 extends over 13 amino acids. As DNA, the CDR3 is TGTGCCAGCAGCCTAGCGGGGGACAATGAGCAGTTCTTC. As protein: CASSLAGDNEQFF.